The 31 T cell receptor beta chains listed next were all sequenced from one sample in a study of early T cells in non-severe SARS-CoV-2 infection. MiXCR was run by TCRdb on the 5' RACE reads, yielding one entry per CDR3 protein. The sample has tens of thousands of distinct CDR3 sequences; less than 15% are singletons. The specimen sequenced was whole blood. Receptor source: an adult who was a healthcare worker with PCR-confirmed SARS-CoV-2 infection or an uninfected control (not recorded which).

This clonotype was observed at least ten times. Written as DNA, the CDR3 is TGTGCCAGTAGTACCAAGTCCTGGGGATACGAGCAGTACTTC. This gives the protein CASSTKSWGYEQYF. The rearrangement links TRBV19 to TRBJ2-7; unclear D gene. This CDR3 is 14 amino acids long. The V end was cut by 4 bases, the J end by 4 bases, with 14 bases between. Germline lookup yields CDR1 LNHDA and CDR2 SQIVND (reference sequence).

This clonotype has a handful of counts. The genes are TRBV12-3 or TRBV12-4 and TRBJ2-7; 8 nucleotides line up with TRBD2. There are 14 residues in the CDR3. V lost 8 bases, J lost 2 bases, and 8 bases stayed unmatched. The CDR3 loop is CASSFSGTTYEQYF. CDR3 coding DNA: TGTGCCAGCTCTTTTAGCGGGACCACCTACGAGCAGTACTTC.

This clonotype was detected only a few times. V gene TRBV28 combines with J gene TRBJ1-4; 8 nucleotides line up with TRBD1. With 11 bases clipped from V and 1 base from J, the junction kept 12 bases outside the gene matches. This CDR3 is built from 16 residues. The germline V gene encodes CDR1 MDHEN and CDR2 SYDVKM. CDR3 region: CAATGGSFITNEKLFF. Written as DNA, the CDR3 is TGTGCCGCAACAGGGGGTAGTTTTATAACTAATGAAAAACTGTTTTTT.

The chain has TRBV4-1 and TRBJ2-2; no clear D. The CDR3 has 14 residues. The V end lost 4 bases, the J end lost 5 bases, and 11 bases lay between the germline ends. From germline, CDR1 is MGHRA and CDR2 YSYEKL. The CDR3 DNA is TGCGCCAGCAGCCCACAGATCGGAACCGGGGAGCTGTTTTTT. Its translation is CASSPQIGTGELFF.

In this sample, this clonotype turned up a few times. The chain recombines TRBV12-3 or TRBV12-4 with TRBJ2-3; D remains ambiguous. The ends were cut back, 1 base at V and 4 bases at J, with 3 bases in the middle. This CDR3 is built from 12 residues. The DNA for the CDR3 is TGTGCCAGCAGTTTAGGGGCAGATACGCAGTATTTT. Amino acids: CASSLGADTQYF.

This chain links TRBV7-9 with TRBJ1-4; D gene uncertain. CDR1 is SEHNR and CDR2 is FQNEAQ in the germline V gene (reference sequence). V lost 5 bases, J lost 2 bases, and 15 bases lay in between. CDR3 length: 16 amino acids. Written as DNA, the CDR3 is TGTGCCAGCAGCGGAGGACCCGGGTCCACTAATGAAAAACTGTTTTTT. It specifies CASSGGPGSTNEKLFF.

This clonotype was recorded at least ten times. This chain links TRBV5-6 with TRBJ1-1; D remains ambiguous. The V end lost 1 base, the J end lost 5 bases, and 21 bases lay between the germline ends. Germline V gene data show CDR1 as SGHDT and CDR2 as YYEEEE. The CDR3 length is 17 residues. CDR3: CASSLRSGVPSRTEAFF. Here the CDR3 DNA reads TGTGCCAGCAGCTTGAGGTCCGGGGTGCCGAGTAGGACTGAAGCTTTCTTT.

In this sample, this clonotype turned up many times. The gene calls are TRBV20-1 and TRBJ1-6; D call uncertain. The CDR3 has 13 residues. In germline, CDR1 is DFQATT, CDR2 SNEGSKA (reference sequence). The V end was cut by 4 bases, the J end by 7 bases, with 11 bases between. The CDR3 protein is CSATRGENSPLHF. DNA for the CDR3: TGCAGTGCTACACGAGGCGAAAATTCACCCCTCCACTTT.

This sequence joins TRBV9 and TRBJ1-1, with unresolved D. Looked up from germline, CDR1 is SGDLS and CDR2 is YYNGEE. Trimming took off 0 bases at V and 3 bases at J, with 9 bases between the two ends. The CDR3 has 14 residues. CDR3 residues: CASSVGRFDTEAFF. CDR3 DNA sequence: TGTGCCAGCAGCGTAGGCCGTTTCGACACTGAAGCTTTCTTT.

V usage is TRBV20-1 and J usage is TRBJ2-1; perhaps TRBD2 as D (5 bases). The CDR3 length is 14 residues. Germline CDR1 reads DFQATT; CDR2 reads SNEGSKA (reference sequence). With 2 bases removed from V and 7 bases from J, the gap between germline ends came to 15 bases. The CDR3 DNA follows: TGCAGTGCTAGATCCGGTCTCCGGGGAAATGAGCAGTTCTTC. It codes for CSARSGLRGNEQFF.

This clonotype has more than one count but fewer than ten. The chain uses TRBV4-3 and TRBJ1-1, with TRBD1 matching 9 bases. J lost 7 bases, V lost 2 bases, and 14 bases had no gene match. CDR3 length: 17 residues. Germline V gene sequence: CDR1 LGHNA, CDR2 YSLEER. The CDR3 DNA is TGCGCCAGCAGCCAAAGGACGACGGGACAGGGATTGTATGAAGCTTTCTTT. Translating it yields CASSQRTTGQGLYEAFF.

The rearrangement links TRBV15 to TRBJ2-7; the D gene is possibly TRBD1 (5 bases). This CDR3 has 15 amino acids. Germline V gene data show CDR1 as LNHNV and CDR2 as YYDKDF (reference sequence). Deletions cut 0 bases from V and 5 bases from J, with 14 bases between. In nucleotides, the CDR3 is TGTGCCACCAGCAGAGATGGGGCGGCCAACCACGAGCAGTACTTC. It translates to CATSRDGAANHEQYF.

This clonotype was counted at least ten times. The V and J genes are TRBV7-3 and TRBJ2-1; D not resolved. Germline assignment: CDR1 SGHTA and CDR2 FQGTGA. V lost 1 base, J lost 5 bases, and 9 bases lay in between. There are 14 residues in the CDR3. The CDR3 here is CASSLSGNNNEQFF. CDR3 in DNA: TGTGCCAGCAGCTTAAGCGGTAACAACAATGAGCAGTTCTTC. Together with reference TRBV7-3 and TRBJ2-1, the CDR3 gives the full variable domain: GAGVSQTPSNKVTEKGKYVELRCDPISGHTALYWYRQSLGQGPEFLIYFQGTGAADDSGLPNDRFFAVRPEGSVSTLKIQRTERGDSAVYLCASSLSGNNNEQFFGPGTRLTVL.

This clonotype was counted only a few times. V gene TRBV20-1 combines with J gene TRBJ2-4; no firm D call. CDR3 length equals 16 residues. V lost 0 bases, J lost 0 bases, and 12 bases lay in between. Germline V gene sequence: CDR1 DFQATT, CDR2 SNEGSKA (reference sequence). CDR3: CSARDHFAVAKNIQYF. The CDR3 DNA follows: TGCAGTGCTAGAGATCATTTCGCAGTAGCCAAAAACATTCAGTACTTC.

This clonotype was counted many times. The CDR3: CASSLTTGTGGGDTIYF. The CDR3 nucleotides read TGTGCCAGCAGCTTAACCACCGGGACAGGTGGCGGAGACACCATATATTTT. This sequence joins TRBV7-6 and TRBJ1-3; 8 bases are a match to TRBD1. The CDR3 has 17 residues. The V and J ends lost 2 bases and 8 bases, in that order; junction bases with no gene match: 14. Germline values: CDR1 SGHVS, CDR2 FNYEAQ.

This clonotype was counted a few times. The V gene is TRBV9, the J gene TRBJ2-7; TRBD1 is a possible D gene (5 bases). This CDR3 has 14 amino acids. The V end lost 4 bases, the J end lost 3 bases, and 14 bases lay between the germline ends. In germline, CDR1 is SGDLS, CDR2 YYNGEE. CDR3 nucleotides: TGTGCCAGCAGCCCGGCAGGGCCCTTCTACGAGCAGTACTTC. Translation gives CASSPAGPFYEQYF.

This clonotype was picked up a small number of times. The chain employs TRBV24-1 and TRBJ2-3; D is possibly TRBD2 (5 bases). V dropped 4 bases and J dropped 5 bases, with 9 bases sitting between them. Germline CDR1 and CDR2: KGHDR and SFDVKD. The CDR3 sequence is 13 residues long. The CDR3 nucleotides read TGTGCCACCAGTGACCTCGGGGAAGATACGCAGTATTTT. This encodes CATSDLGEDTQYF.

This clonotype was recorded many times. This chain connects TRBV29-1 to TRBJ1-2; possible D gene TRBD1, 6 bases. This CDR3 is 13 amino acids long. Per the germline V gene, CDR1 is SQVTM and CDR2 is ANQGSEA. V lost 7 bases to trimming and J lost 3 bases, with 15 bases between them. The DNA for the CDR3 is TGCAGCGAGAGAAGACAGGAGGACTATGGCTACACCTTC. This encodes CSERRQEDYGYTF.

The sample holds many counts of this clonotype. The DNA of the CDR3 is TGTGCCAGCAGTCCAAGGACAGGGGGCATGAACACTGAAGCTTTCTTT. Protein: CASSPRTGGMNTEAFF. The chain has TRBV12-3 or TRBV12-4 and TRBJ1-1, with 11 bases identical to TRBD1. V dropped 5 bases and J dropped 0; count of bases not matched to a gene: 5. The CDR3 length is 16 residues.

V is TRBV5-6 and J is TRBJ1-2; D not certain. V was cut by 5 bases and J by 0 bases, with 8 bases left in between. Germline-derived CDR1 and CDR2 are SGHDT and YYEEEE. The CDR3 length is 13 residues. The CDR3 nucleotides read TGTGCCAGCAGTGACGGGGCTAACTATGGCTACACCTTC. Protein product: CASSDGANYGYTF.

Only a few counts were recorded for this clonotype. CDR3 DNA sequence: TGTGCCAGCAGCCAAACGAGAGAAAGCGGCGTGGCAGATACGCAGTATTTT. This translates into CASSQTRESGVADTQYF. This chain links TRBV3-1 with TRBJ2-3; weak D call: TRBD2 (5 bases). This CDR3 is 17 amino acids long. V was trimmed by 2 bases and J by 4 bases, leaving 19 bases between them. Germline values: CDR1 LGHDT, CDR2 YNNKEL (reference sequence).

The rearrangement links TRBV15 to TRBJ1-6; TRBD1 might be the D (5 bases). This CDR3 is 14 amino acids long. From germline, CDR1 is LNHNV and CDR2 YYDKDF (reference sequence). The germline V and J ends were trimmed by 6 bases and 4 bases, with 10 bases remaining between them. The CDR3 region has the DNA TGTGCCACCAGGGGACTAGGATATAATTCACCCCTCCACTTT. It codes for CATRGLGYNSPLHF.

V gene TRBV6-1 combines with J gene TRBJ2-3, with D uncertain. Trimming took off 4 bases at V and 0 bases at J, with 14 bases between the two ends. The CDR3 sequence is 16 residues long. Germline lookup yields CDR1 MNHNS and CDR2 SASEGT. CDR3 loop: CASSASTRSSTDTQYF. The CDR3 DNA reads as TGTGCCAGCAGTGCTTCGACTCGTTCCAGCACAGATACGCAGTATTTT.

The sample holds many counts of this clonotype. The J gene is TRBJ2-5, the V gene TRBV5-6, with a possible D match to TRBD2 (6 bases). V was cut by 3 bases and J by 5 bases, with 14 bases left in between. In germline, CDR1 is SGHDT, CDR2 YYEEEE. This CDR3 has 14 residues. The CDR3 coding sequence is TGTGCCAGCAGCTCCCCAGTGGGAGGCGAGACCCAGTACTTC. Its translation is CASSSPVGGETQYF. The full variable domain, its missing parts supplied by reference TRBV5-6 and TRBJ2-5, is DAGVTQSPTHLIKTRGQQVTLRCSPKSGHDTVSWYQQALGQGPQFIFQYYEEEERQRGNFPDRFSGHQFPNYSSELNVNALLLGDSALYLCASSSPVGGETQYFGPGTRLLVL.

This clonotype has ten or more counts. The DNA for the CDR3 is TGTGCCAGCAGCTCAAGACAGGGGGCGATTGACACTGAAGCTTTCTTT. Its translation is CASSSRQGAIDTEAFF. This sequence joins TRBV7-3 and TRBJ1-1; 10 positions match TRBD1. V was clipped by 4 bases and J by 3 bases; unmatched bases: 8. Germline V gene lookup returns CDR1 SGHTA and CDR2 FQGTGA. The CDR3 runs 16 residues.

Many counts were recorded for this clonotype. The V gene is TRBV30, the J gene TRBJ2-6, with D hard to call. Trimming shortened V by 5 bases and J by 0 bases, and 8 bases separated the two germline ends. In germline, CDR1 is GTSNPN, CDR2 SVGIG (reference sequence). The CDR3 is 14 residues long. The CDR3 reads CAWATSSGANVLTF. In DNA form, the CDR3 reads TGTGCCTGGGCGACAAGCTCTGGGGCCAACGTCCTGACTTTC.

This clonotype has ten or more counts. The genes are TRBV6-1 and TRBJ1-2; unclear D gene. V was pared by 8 bases and J by 6 bases, with 19 bases between. Germline V CDR1 and CDR2: MNHNS, SASEGT. The CDR3 covers 14 residues. CDR3 coding DNA: TGTGCCAGCGCGGTTCCAGGCCTTCTAAATGGCTACACCTTC. It yields the protein CASAVPGLLNGYTF.

Comments on this clonotype: A read error may be the cause here, since a much bigger clone is one base away. This chain links TRBV20-1 with TRBJ2-3, with D possibly being TRBD1 (5 bases). The CDR3 is 13 residues long. The V gene's germline CDR1 is DFQATT and CDR2 SNEGSKA (reference sequence). Trimming pared 6 bases from V and 5 bases from J, leaving 15 bases between. The CDR3 spells CSATSGYEDTQYF. In nucleotides, the CDR3 is TGCAGTGCCACGTCAGGGTACGAAGATACGCAGTATTTT.

The sample holds many counts of this clonotype. This rearrangement joins TRBV5-5 to TRBJ2-7; D is undetermined. The CDR3 spans 12 residues. Per germline, CDR1 SGHKS and CDR2 YYEKEE (reference sequence). Trimming pared 4 bases from V and 4 bases from J, leaving 9 bases between. CDR3 DNA: TGTGCCAGCAGCCTAGACGTGTACGAGCAGTACTTC. Translation: CASSLDVYEQYF.

This clonotype was observed a handful of times. A much larger clone lies a single base off, so this may be a read error. This chain uses TRBV3-1 with TRBJ1-4, with D unclear. The CDR3 has 13 amino acids. CDR1 LGHDT and CDR2 YNNKEL come from the germline V gene (reference sequence). The CDR3 DNA reads TGTGCCAGCAACCAAAACGTCAATGAAAAACTGTTTTTT. It specifies CASNQNVNEKLFF.

The chain recombines TRBV28 with TRBJ2-7, with D uncertain. CDR1 is MDHEN and CDR2 is SYDVKM in the germline V gene. The V and J ends lost 3 bases and 3 bases respectively, with 3 bases between them. CDR3 length equals 11 residues. The CDR3: CASSFDYEQYF. CDR3 sequence (DNA): TGTGCCAGCAGTTTTGACTACGAGCAGTACTTC.